This T cell receptor (beta chain) was identified during a study of T cells expressing NK-cell markers. Overall study: Source material for TCR beta repertoires consisted of sorted CD3+CD56+NKG2C+, CD3+CD56+NKG2C- and CD3+CD56-NKG2C+ T cells.

Using the 5' RACE reads, TCRdb records one entry per CDR3 protein without DNA. This listing includes hundreds of thousands of distinct CDR3 sequences. Notes on this clonotype: Its specificity is unknown.

Study results and caveats: These clonotypes also led the CD3+CD56-NKG2C+ fraction in a few donors.

The CDR3 is made up of 12 amino acids. In germline, CDR1 is MDHEN, CDR2 SYDVKM. Sequenced material: blood T cells: a sorted CD56 or NKG2C T cell subset, CD4+ or CD8+ T cells, or bulk PBMC T cells (not recorded which). The sequence derives from a man aged 18-75 years in good health. The rearrangement joins TRBV28 to TRBJ2-7; TCRdb designates TRBD1, a call that cannot be tested without DNA. CDR3 sequence reads: CASRGRGPEQYF.